The sequence of this T cell receptor beta chain was determined in a study of blood T cells in healthy people across ages. V shed 3 bases and J shed 5 bases, with 11 bases lying between them. Germline V gene lookup returns CDR1 SQVTM and CDR2 ANQGSEA. This CDR3 contains 13 residues. Findings and limits, study-wide: With age, beta diversity per million T cells declined roughly linearly, significantly by about 40.

A second about 7 to 11 cycle PCR used barcoded and J-beta primers. TCRdb reanalysed the 5' RACE reads using MiXCR and keeps one entry per CDR3 protein. The table shows 1 million or so distinct CDR3 sequences, with roughly 45% occurring only once. This clonotype has more than one count but fewer than ten. What it binds is unknown. The donors, all healthy, were Caucasians living in Russia, aged roughly 6 to 100. Sequenced input: blood. This sequence was found in a woman in her sixties or seventies in good health. The chain has TRBV29-1 and TRBJ2-1; TRBD1 might be the D (5 bases). The CDR3 DNA sequence: TGCAGCGTTGAGGACCAAGGGGACAATGAGCAGTTCTTC. This sequence encodes CSVEDQGDNEQFF.